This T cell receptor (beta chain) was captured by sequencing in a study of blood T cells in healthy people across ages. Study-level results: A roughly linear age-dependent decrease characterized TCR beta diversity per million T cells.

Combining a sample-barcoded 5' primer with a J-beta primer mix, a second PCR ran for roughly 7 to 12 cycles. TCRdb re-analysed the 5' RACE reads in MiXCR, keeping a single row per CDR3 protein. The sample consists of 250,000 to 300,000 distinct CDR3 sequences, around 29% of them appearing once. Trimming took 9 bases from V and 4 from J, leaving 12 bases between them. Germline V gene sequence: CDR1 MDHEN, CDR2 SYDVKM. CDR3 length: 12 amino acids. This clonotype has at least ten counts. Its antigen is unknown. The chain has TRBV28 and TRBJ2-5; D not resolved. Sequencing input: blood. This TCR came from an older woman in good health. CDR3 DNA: TGTGCCAGTAACATATTTGGAGAGACCCAGTACTTC. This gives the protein CASNIFGETQYF.